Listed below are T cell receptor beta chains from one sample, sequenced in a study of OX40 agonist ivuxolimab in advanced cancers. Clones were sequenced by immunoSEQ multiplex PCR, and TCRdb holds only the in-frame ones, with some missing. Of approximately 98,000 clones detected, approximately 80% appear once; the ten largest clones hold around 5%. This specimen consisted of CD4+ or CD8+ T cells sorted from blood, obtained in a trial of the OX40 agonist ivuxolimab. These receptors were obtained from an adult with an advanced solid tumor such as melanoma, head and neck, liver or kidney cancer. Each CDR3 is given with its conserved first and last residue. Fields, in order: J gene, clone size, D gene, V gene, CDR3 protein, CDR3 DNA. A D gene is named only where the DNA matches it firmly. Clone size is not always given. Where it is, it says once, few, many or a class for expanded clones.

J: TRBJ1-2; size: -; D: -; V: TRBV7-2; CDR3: CASSFGDRSNYGYTF; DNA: TGTGCCAGCAGCTTTGGCGACCGTTCTAACTATGGCTACACCTTC
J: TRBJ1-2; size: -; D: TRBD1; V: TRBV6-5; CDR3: CASSIDGQGRYGYTF; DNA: TGTGCCAGCAGTATTGACGGACAGGGTCGCTATGGCTACACCTTC
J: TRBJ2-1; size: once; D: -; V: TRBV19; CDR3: CASNEGLSLGAYNEQFF; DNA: TGTGCCAGTAACGAGGGTTTGAGCCTAGGAGCCTACAATGAGCAGTTCTTC
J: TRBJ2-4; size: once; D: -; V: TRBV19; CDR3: CASSIGQAQAKNIQYF; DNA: TGTGCCAGTAGTATAGGACAGGCTCAAGCCAAAAACATTCAGTACTTC
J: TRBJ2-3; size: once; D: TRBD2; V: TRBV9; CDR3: CARSGTSGRGGTDTQYF; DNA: TGTGCCCGCAGCGGGACTAGCGGGAGGGGGGGGACAGATACGCAGTATTTT
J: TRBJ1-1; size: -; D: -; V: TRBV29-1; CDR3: CSSDGMNTEAFF; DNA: TGCAGCTCGGACGGCATGAACACTGAAGCTTTCTTT
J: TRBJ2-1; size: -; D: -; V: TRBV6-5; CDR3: CASGSTLGAAQFF; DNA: TGTGCCAGCGGGTCAACTCTAGGGGCGGCACAGTTCTTC
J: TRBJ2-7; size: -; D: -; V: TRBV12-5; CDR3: CASGWATGYEQYF; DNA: TGTGCTAGTGGTTGGGCCACAGGGTACGAGCAGTACTTC
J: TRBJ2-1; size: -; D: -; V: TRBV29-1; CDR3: CSVWLDSNEQFF; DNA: TGCAGCGTTTGGCTAGATAGCAATGAGCAGTTCTTC
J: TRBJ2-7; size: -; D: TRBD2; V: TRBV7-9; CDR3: CASSLDGTRIPSYEQYF; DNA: TGTGCCAGCAGCTTAGATGGGACTAGGATCCCATCCTACGAGCAGTACTTC
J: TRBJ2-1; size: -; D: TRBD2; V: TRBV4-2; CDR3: CASSQGSGGSGNEQFF; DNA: TGTGCCAGCAGCCAAGGTAGCGGGGGATCGGGCAATGAGCAGTTCTTC
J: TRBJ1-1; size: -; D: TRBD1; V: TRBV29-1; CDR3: CSVEGTGRTEAFF; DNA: TGCAGCGTTGAGGGGACAGGCAGGACTGAAGCTTTCTTT
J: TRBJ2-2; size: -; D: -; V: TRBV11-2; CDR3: CASSLSGAYTGELFF; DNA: TGTGCCAGCAGCTTATCAGGGGCGTACACCGGGGAGCTGTTTTTT
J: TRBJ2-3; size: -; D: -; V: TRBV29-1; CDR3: CSVGLFGQGKGGDTQYF; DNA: TGCAGCGTTGGCCTATTTGGCCAGGGGAAGGGCGGAGATACGCAGTATTTT
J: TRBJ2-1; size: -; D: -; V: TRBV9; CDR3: CASSVEVVHTNEQFF; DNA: TGTGCCAGCAGCGTAGAGGTGGTCCACACAAATGAGCAGTTCTTC
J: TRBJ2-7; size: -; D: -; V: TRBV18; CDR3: CASSPGTGSRYEQYF; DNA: TGTGCCAGCTCACCGGGGACGGGGAGTCGCTACGAGCAGTACTTC
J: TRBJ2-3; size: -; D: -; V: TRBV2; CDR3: CASSETTTDTQYF; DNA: TGTGCCAGCAGTGAAACGACAACAGATACGCAGTATTTT
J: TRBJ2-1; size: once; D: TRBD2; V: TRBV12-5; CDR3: CASGLVPLLAGLNNEQFF; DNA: TGTGCTAGTGGTTTGGTACCCTTGCTAGCGGGGTTGAACAATGAGCAGTTCTTC
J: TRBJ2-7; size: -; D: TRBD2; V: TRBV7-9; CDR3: CASSLLAGYNNEQYF; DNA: TGTGCCAGCAGCTTACTAGCGGGATATAACAACGAGCAGTACTTC
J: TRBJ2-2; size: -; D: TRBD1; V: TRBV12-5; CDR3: CASGLGTGPGELFF; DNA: TGTGCTAGTGGTTTGGGGACAGGGCCCGGGGAGCTGTTTTTT
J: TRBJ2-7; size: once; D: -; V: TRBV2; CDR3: CASSETGSATYEQYF; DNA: TGTGCCAGCAGTGAAACAGGCTCCGCAACCTACGAGCAGTACTTC
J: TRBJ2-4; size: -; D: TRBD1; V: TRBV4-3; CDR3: CASSQEWDRVGIQYF; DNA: TGCGCCAGCAGCCAAGAATGGGACAGGGTTGGCATTCAGTACTTC
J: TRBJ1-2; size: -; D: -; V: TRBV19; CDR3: CASSIRSDYGYTF; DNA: TGTGCCAGTAGTATCCGCAGTGATTATGGCTACACCTTC
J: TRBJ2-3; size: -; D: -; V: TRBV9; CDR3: CASSVMEVTDTQYF; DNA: TGTGCCAGCAGCGTAATGGAGGTCACAGATACGCAGTATTTT
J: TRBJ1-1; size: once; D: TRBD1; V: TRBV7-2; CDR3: CASSLMTGVYTEAFF; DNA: TGTGCCAGCAGCTTGATGACAGGGGTGTACACTGAAGCTTTCTTT
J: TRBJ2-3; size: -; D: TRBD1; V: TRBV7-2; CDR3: CASSYTGGSTDTQYF; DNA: TGTGCCAGCAGTTACACAGGGGGCAGCACAGATACGCAGTATTTT
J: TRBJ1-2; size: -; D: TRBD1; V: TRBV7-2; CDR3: CASSFRGQGYGYTF; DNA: TGTGCCAGCAGCTTCAGGGGGCAGGGCTATGGCTACACCTTC
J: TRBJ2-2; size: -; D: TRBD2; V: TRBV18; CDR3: CASSPGTSGTRRTGELFF; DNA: TGTGCCAGCTCACCGGGAACTAGCGGGACCCGGCGCACCGGGGAGCTGTTTTTT
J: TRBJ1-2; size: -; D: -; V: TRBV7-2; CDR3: CASSLGRQANGYTF; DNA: TGTGCCAGCAGCTTAGGGCGACAGGCAAATGGCTACACCTTC